This TCR beta chain was sequenced for a study of metastatic and nonmetastatic thyroid tumors. Through MiXCR, TCRdb re-clonotyped the PCR reads. This table holds 25,000 to 35,000 clones, 25% to 35% found once. Study conclusions and caveats: In blood and tumor, TCR beta diversity was reportedly significantly higher in malignant thyroid tumors than in benign nodules.

All patients were treatment-naive before thyroid surgery. Concerning this clone: Its target is unknown.

The sequenced sample was blood. The source is a female donor with papillary thyroid cancer or a benign thyroid nodule (not recorded which). Some clones in this sample may be carry-over from other donors' samples.

The CDR3 DNA is TGCGCCAGCAGTGATCATCAGCGGGGTCTCGGCGAGCAGTTCTTC. Amino acid sequence: CASSDHQRGLGEQFF. The gene calls are TRBV10-1 and TRBJ2-1; TRBD2 matches 7 bases. The CDR3 covers 15 residues. CDR1 WNHNN and CDR2 SYGVQD come from the germline V gene (reference sequence). V shed 3 bases, J shed 10 bases, and the junction held 12 bases outside the gene matches.